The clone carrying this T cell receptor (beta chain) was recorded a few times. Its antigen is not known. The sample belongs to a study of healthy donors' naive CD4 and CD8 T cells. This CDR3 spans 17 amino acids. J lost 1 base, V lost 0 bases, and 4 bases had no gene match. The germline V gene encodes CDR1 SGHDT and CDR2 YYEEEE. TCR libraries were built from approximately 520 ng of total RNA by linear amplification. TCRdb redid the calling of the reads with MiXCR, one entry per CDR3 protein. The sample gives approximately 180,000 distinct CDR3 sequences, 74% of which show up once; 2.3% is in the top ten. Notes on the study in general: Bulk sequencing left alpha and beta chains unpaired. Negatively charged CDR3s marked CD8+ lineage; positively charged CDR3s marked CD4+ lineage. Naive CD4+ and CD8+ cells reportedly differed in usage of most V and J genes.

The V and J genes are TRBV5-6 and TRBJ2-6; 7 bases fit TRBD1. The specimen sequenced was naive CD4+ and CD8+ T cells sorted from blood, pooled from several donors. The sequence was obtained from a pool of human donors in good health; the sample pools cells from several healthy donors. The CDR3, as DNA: TGTGCCAGCAGCTTGGACAGGGGCAGGTCTGGGGCCAACGTCCTGACTTTC. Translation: CASSLDRGRSGANVLTF.